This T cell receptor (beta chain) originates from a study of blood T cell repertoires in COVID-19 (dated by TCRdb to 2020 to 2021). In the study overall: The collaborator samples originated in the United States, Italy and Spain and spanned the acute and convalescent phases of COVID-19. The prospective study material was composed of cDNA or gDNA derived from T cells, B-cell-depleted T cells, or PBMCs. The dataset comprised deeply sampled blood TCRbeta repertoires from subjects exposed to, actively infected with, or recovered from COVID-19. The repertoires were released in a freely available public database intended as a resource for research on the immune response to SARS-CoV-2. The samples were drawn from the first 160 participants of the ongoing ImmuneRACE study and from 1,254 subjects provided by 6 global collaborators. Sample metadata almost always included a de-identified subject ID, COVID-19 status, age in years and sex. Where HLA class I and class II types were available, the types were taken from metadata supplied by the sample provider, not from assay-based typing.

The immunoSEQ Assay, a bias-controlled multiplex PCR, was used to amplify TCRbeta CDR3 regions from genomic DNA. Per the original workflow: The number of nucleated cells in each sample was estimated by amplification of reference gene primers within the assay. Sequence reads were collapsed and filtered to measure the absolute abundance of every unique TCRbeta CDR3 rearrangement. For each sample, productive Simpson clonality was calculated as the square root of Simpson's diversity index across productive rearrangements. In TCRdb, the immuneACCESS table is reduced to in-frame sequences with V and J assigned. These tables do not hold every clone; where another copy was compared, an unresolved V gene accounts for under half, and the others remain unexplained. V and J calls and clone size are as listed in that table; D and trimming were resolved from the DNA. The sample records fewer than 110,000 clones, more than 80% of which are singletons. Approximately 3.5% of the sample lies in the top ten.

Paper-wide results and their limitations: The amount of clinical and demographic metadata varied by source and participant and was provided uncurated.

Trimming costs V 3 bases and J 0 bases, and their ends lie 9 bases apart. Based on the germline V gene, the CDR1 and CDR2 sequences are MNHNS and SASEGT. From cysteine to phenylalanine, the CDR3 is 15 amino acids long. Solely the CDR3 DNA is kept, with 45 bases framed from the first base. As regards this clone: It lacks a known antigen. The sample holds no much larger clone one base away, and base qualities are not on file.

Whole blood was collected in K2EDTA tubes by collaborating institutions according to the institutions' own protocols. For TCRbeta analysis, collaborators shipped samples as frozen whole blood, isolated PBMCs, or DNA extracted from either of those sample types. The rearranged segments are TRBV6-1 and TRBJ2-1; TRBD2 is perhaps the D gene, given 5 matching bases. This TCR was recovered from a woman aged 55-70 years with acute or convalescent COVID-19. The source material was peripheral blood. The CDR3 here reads CASSDLADSYNEQFF. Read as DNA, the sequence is TGTGCCAGCAGTGACCTAGCCGACTCCTACAATGAGCAGTTCTTC.